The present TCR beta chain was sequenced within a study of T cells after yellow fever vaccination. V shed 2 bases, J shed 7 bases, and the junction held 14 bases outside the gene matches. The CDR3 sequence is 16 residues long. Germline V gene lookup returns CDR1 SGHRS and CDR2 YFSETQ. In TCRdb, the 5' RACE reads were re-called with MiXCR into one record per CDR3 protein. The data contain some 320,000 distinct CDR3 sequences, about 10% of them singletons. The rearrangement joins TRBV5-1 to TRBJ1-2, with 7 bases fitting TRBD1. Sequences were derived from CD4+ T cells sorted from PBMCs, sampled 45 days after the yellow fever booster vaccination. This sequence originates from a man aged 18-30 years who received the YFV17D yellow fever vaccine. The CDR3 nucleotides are TGCGCCAGCAGCTTAAAGACCACCGGGACAGATGGTGGCTACACCTTC. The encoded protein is CASSLKTTGTDGGYTF.